A selection of T cell receptor beta chains follows, all from one sample in a study of CD8 T cells in ankylosing spondylitis. TCRdb analysed the 5' RACE reads with MiXCR anew, one entry per CDR3 protein. The table records around 150,000 distinct CDR3 sequences, around 19% of them present only once. Sequenced sample: blood, either unsorted or a sorted T cell fraction (not recorded which). The receptor source for this set is a male donor with ankylosing spondylitis or in good health (not recorded which). Both conserved end residues are part of each CDR3. A D gene is named only where the DNA matches it firmly. Clone size is stated in some rows and not others, as once, few, many or a class when expanded.

size: many
D: -
V: TRBV9
J: TRBJ2-2
DNA: TGTGCCAGCAGCGTAGACGTTTCGAACACCGGGGAGCTGTTTTTT
CDR3: CASSVDVSNTGELFF

size: -
D: TRBD2
V: TRBV6-2/TRBV6-3
J: TRBJ2-1
DNA: TGTGCCAGCAGTAGCCCGGGACTAGCGGGTTATGAGCAGTTCTTC
CDR3: CASSSPGLAGYEQFF

size: -
D: TRBD1
V: TRBV7-6
J: TRBJ2-7
DNA: TGTGCCAGCAGCTCACAGGGGCCCCTCGACGAGCAGTACTTC
CDR3: CASSSQGPLDEQYF

size: many
D: -
V: TRBV5-1
J: TRBJ1-1
DNA: TGCGCCAGCAGCTTGGATTCGAATTCTGAAGCTTTCTTT
CDR3: CASSLDSNSEAFF

size: -
D: TRBD1
V: TRBV6-1
J: TRBJ1-1
DNA: TGTGCCAGCAGGTTGGGACAGACCCTGAACACTGAAGCTTTCTTT
CDR3: CASRLGQTLNTEAFF

size: many
D: TRBD1
V: TRBV20-1
J: TRBJ1-5
DNA: TGCAGTGCTGGGGGACAGGCTATTAATCAGCCCCAGCATTTT
CDR3: CSAGGQAINQPQHF

size: -
D: -
V: TRBV10-3
J: TRBJ2-7
DNA: TGTGCCATCACGGCAGGGAAGGAGGCGGAGCAGTACTTC
CDR3: CAITAGKEAEQYF

size: many
D: TRBD1
V: TRBV27
J: TRBJ1-2
DNA: TGTGCCAGCAGTAGGGACAGGGGCAACTATGGCTACACCTTC
CDR3: CASSRDRGNYGYTF

size: -
D: -
V: TRBV28
J: TRBJ2-2
DNA: TGTGCCAGCATTCATGAAACCGGGGAGCTGTTTTTT
CDR3: CASIHETGELFF

size: many
D: TRBD2
V: TRBV20-1
J: TRBJ2-1
DNA: TGCAGTGCTAGTCCCACTAGCGGGAGTTTCAATGAGCAGTTCTTC
CDR3: CSASPTSGSFNEQFF

size: many
D: -
V: TRBV10-3
J: TRBJ1-6
DNA: TGTGCCATCAACCTCTCCTATAATTCACCCCTCCACTTT
CDR3: CAINLSYNSPLHF

size: -
D: -
V: TRBV29-1
J: TRBJ2-2
DNA: TGCAGCGTCCGGCGGTCCGGGGAGCTGTTTTTT
CDR3: CSVRRSGELFF

size: many
D: -
V: TRBV20-1
J: TRBJ2-4
DNA: TGCAGTGCTAGAGAGGAGATACCAAACATTCAGTACTTC
CDR3: CSAREEIPNIQYF

size: few
D: -
V: TRBV6-1
J: TRBJ1-1
DNA: TGTGCCAGCATGACGAAAATGAACACTGAAGCTTTCTTT
CDR3: CASMTKMNTEAFF

size: many
D: -
V: TRBV28
J: TRBJ1-5
DNA: TGTGCCAGCAGTTTGGGTGATCGGGGCCAGCATTTT
CDR3: CASSLGDRGQHF

size: few
D: -
V: TRBV28
J: TRBJ1-1
DNA: TGTGCCAGCAACCTTCCCAGCTACACTGAAGCTTTCTTT
CDR3: CASNLPSYTEAFF

size: many
D: TRBD2
V: TRBV5-1
J: TRBJ2-1
DNA: TGCGCCAGCAGCTTGGACCTGGCGGGAGGGCTTGTTATAGGTGATGACAATGAGCAGTTCTTC
CDR3: CASSLDLAGGLVIGDDNEQFF

size: -
D: -
V: TRBV20-1
J: TRBJ2-7
DNA: TGCAGTGCTAACCCCGGGACTGTAAGCTCCTACGAGCAGTACTTC
CDR3: CSANPGTVSSYEQYF

size: many
D: TRBD1
V: TRBV18
J: TRBJ2-7
DNA: TGTGCCAGCTCACCACCGTTGGGACAGGGGAGCTACGAGCAGTACTTC
CDR3: CASSPPLGQGSYEQYF

size: many
D: TRBD2
V: TRBV11-2
J: TRBJ2-7
DNA: TGTGCCAGCAGCTTAGCCGGGAGGGGGTACGAGCAGTACTTC
CDR3: CASSLAGRGYEQYF

size: few
D: -
V: TRBV20-1
J: TRBJ2-1
DNA: TGCAGTGCTAGACCCGACAGGTGGAGCTCCTACAATGAGCAGTTCTTC
CDR3: CSARPDRWSSYNEQFF

size: many
D: -
V: TRBV5-1
J: TRBJ2-7
DNA: TGCGCCAGCAGCTTGTCGGGATACGAGCAGTACTTC
CDR3: CASSLSGYEQYF

size: few
D: TRBD1
V: TRBV5-1
J: TRBJ2-7
DNA: TGCGCCAGCAGCTTTGACGGACAGGGCTACGAGCAGTACTTC
CDR3: CASSFDGQGYEQYF

size: -
D: -
V: TRBV6-6
J: TRBJ1-2
DNA: TGTGCCACCACCACCGGGCAGGGGAATGACTATGGCTACACCTTC
CDR3: CATTTGQGNDYGYTF

size: -
D: -
V: TRBV20-1
J: TRBJ2-7
DNA: TGCAGTGCTAGAAGGGGCGGAGAGCCGACCTACGAGCAGTACTTC
CDR3: CSARRGGEPTYEQYF

size: -
D: TRBD1
V: TRBV7-2
J: TRBJ1-5
DNA: TGTGCCAGCAGCTTTACAGGGGGGAGCAATCAGCCCCAGCATTTT
CDR3: CASSFTGGSNQPQHF

size: few
D: -
V: TRBV14
J: TRBJ2-5
DNA: TGTGCCAGCAGCCAAGATCGGGGCGCTACGATTTCAGAGACCCAGTACTTC
CDR3: CASSQDRGATISETQYF

size: few
D: -
V: TRBV6-5
J: TRBJ1-6
DNA: TGTGCCAGCAGTCGTACGGACGGGGATAATTCACCCCTCCACTTT
CDR3: CASSRTDGDNSPLHF

size: many
D: -
V: TRBV20-1
J: TRBJ2-1
DNA: TGCAGTGCAAGCCGGCCGGGGTACAATGAGCAGTTCTTC
CDR3: CSASRPGYNEQFF

size: many
D: -
V: TRBV27
J: TRBJ1-1
DNA: TGTGCCAGCAGCCCGACTGGGGCAGGCTTGAACACTGAAGCTTTCTTT
CDR3: CASSPTGAGLNTEAFF

size: many
D: -
V: TRBV2
J: TRBJ1-2
DNA: TGTGCCAGCAGTTCTTCACGCCAGAATTCTGGCTACACCTTC
CDR3: CASSSSRQNSGYTF